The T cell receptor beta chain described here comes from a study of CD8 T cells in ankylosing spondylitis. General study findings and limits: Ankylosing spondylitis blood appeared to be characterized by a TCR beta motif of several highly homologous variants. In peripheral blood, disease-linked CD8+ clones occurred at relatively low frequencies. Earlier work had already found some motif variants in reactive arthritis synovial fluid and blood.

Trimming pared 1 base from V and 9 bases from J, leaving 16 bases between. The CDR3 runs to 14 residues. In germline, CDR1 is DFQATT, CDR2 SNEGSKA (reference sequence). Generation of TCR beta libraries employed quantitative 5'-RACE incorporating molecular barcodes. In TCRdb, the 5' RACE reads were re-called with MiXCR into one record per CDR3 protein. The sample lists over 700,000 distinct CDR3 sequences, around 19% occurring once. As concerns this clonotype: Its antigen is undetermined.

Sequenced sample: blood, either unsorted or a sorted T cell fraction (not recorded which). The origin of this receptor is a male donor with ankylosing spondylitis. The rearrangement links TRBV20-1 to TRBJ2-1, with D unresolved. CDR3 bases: TGCAGTGCTAGAGGTCGCGCAGTTTGGGGTGAGCAGTTCTTC. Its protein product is CSARGRAVWGEQFF.